The clone carrying this T cell receptor beta chain has only a few counts. No antigen is known for it. The record originates from a study of beta chain features in type 1 diabetes. Trimming left V 5 bases short and J 6 bases short, with 9 bases between. There are 12 residues in the CDR3. CDR1 is SGHTA and CDR2 is FQGNSA in the germline V gene. Study results and caveats: Healthy donors had naive, central memory and Treg TCRB repertoires that appeared less similar than those seen among patients. When Type 1 diabetes patients were examined, their TCRB CDR3s proved moderately but significantly shorter in all four CD4+ subsets.

Via the markers CD45RO/CCR7/CD25/CD127/CD95/CD27, stem cell-like memory, regulatory, central memory and naive CD4+ cells were sorted. Every isolated RNA sample was fully reverse transcribed, so sequencing captured expressed TCRB transcripts. The table came from immunoSEQ multiplex PCR; TCRdb's copy has only in-frame clones and leaves some out. The sample yields about 230,000 clones, approximately 16% seen once. The TCR sequence derives from a man aged 30 to 45 with type 1 diabetes. This chain joins TRBV7-2 and TRBJ2-3; D is uncertain. The sequencing input was naive CD4+ T cells from blood. In DNA, the CDR3 is TGTGCCAGCAGCCCGCGGCTCGATACGCAGTATTTT. Protein: CASSPRLDTQYF. Combining the CDR3 with reference TRBV7-2 and TRBJ2-3 gives the whole variable domain GAGVSQSPSNKVTEKGKDVELRCDPISGHTALYWYRQSLGQGLEFLIYFQGNSAPDKSGLPSDRFSAERTGGSVSTLTIQRTQQEDSAVYLCASSPRLDTQYFGPGTRLTVL.